This T cell receptor beta chain was retrieved from a study of spatial heterogeneity in lung cancer. About the study: Combinations of a unique TCR and a UMI were tallied in raw reads, and on average each appeared more than ten times.

Study-wide findings and caveats: Resection blood, more than follow-up blood, showed ubiquitous expanded tumor TCRs.

Using its own MiXCR run on the 5' RACE reads, TCRdb lists one record per CDR3 protein. There are about 47,000 distinct CDR3 sequences in the sample; roughly 7% occur only once, and over 30% lies in the top ten. This clonotype was picked up a small number of times. Antigen unknown. Time point noted: blood at routine non-recurrence follow-up after resection. In each case, whole RNA from tumor, nontumor lung or frozen PBMC was sequenced unsorted. Germline V gives CDR1 SQVTM, CDR2 ANQGSEA. The V and J ends lost 7 bases and 4 bases, in that order; junction bases with no gene match: 11. The CDR3 contains 14 residues.

Sequencing was performed on PBMCs, taken at follow-up. This TCR came from a female donor with early-stage non-small cell lung cancer. V gene TRBV29-1 combines with J gene TRBJ1-1, with TRBD1 identical over 8 bases. The CDR3 sequence is CSAKQGVPGTEAFF. In DNA form, the CDR3 reads TGCAGCGCGAAACAGGGGGTCCCGGGCACTGAAGCTTTCTTT.